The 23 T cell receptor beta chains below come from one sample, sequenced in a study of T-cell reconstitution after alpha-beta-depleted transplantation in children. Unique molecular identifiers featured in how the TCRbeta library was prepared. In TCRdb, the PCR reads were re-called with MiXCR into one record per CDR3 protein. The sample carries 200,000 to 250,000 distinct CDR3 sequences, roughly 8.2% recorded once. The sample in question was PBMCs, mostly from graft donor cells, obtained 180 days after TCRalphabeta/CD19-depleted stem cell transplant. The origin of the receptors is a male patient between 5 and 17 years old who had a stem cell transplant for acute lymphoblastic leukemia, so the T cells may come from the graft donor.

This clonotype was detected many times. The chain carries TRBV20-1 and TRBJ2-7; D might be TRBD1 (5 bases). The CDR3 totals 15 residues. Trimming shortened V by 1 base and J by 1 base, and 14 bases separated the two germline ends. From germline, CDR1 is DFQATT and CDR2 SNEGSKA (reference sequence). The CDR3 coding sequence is TGCAGTGCTAGAGTTCGGGCAGGGTTGTCCTACGAGCAGTACTTC. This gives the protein CSARVRAGLSYEQYF.

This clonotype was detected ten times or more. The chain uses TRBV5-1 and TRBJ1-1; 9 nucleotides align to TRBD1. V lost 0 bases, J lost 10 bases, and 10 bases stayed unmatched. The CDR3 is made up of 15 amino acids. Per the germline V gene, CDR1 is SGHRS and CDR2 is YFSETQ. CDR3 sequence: CASSLGTGAYEGAFF. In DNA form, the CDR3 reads TGCGCCAGCAGCTTGGGGACAGGGGCCTACGAGGGAGCTTTCTTT.

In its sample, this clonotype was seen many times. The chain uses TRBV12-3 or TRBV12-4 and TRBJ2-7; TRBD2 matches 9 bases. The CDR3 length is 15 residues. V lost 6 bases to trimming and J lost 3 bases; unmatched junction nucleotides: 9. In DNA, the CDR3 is TGTGCCAGCAGGCCCGGGACTAGCAACCTCTACGAGCAGTACTTC. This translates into CASRPGTSNLYEQYF.

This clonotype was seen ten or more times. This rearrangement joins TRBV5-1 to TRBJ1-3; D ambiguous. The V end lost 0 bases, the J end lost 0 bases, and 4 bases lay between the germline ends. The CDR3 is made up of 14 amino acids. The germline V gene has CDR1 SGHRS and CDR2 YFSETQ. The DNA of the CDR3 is TGCGCCAGCAGCTTGGACAGCTCTGGAAACACCATATATTTT. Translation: CASSLDSSGNTIYF.

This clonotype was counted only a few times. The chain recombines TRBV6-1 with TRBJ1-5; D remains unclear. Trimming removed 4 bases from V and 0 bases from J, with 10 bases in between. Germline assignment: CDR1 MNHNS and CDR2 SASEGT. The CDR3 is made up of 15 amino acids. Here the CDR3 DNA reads TGTGCCAGCAGTGGGATGGGGATTAGCAATCAGCCCCAGCATTTT. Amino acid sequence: CASSGMGISNQPQHF.

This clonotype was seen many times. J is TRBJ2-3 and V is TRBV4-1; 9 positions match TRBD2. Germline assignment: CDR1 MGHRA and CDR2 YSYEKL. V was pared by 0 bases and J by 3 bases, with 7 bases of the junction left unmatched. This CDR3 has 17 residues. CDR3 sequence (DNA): TGCGCCAGCAGCCAAGAGAGTAGCGGGAGACGAACAGATACGCAGTATTTT. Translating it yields CASSQESSGRRTDTQYF.

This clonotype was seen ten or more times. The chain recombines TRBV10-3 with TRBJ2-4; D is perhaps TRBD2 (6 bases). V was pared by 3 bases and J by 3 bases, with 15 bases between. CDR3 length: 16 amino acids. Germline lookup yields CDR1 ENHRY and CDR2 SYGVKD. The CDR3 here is CAISDYLAWGKNIQYF. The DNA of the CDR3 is TGTGCCATCAGTGACTATCTAGCGTGGGGCAAAAACATTCAGTACTTC.

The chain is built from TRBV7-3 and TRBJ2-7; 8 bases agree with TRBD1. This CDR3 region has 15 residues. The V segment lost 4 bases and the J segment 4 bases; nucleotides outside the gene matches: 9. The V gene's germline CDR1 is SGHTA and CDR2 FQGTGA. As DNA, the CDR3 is TGTGCCAGCAGCTCTGGCGGCGGGACAGGATACGAGCAGTACTTC. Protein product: CASSSGGGTGYEQYF.

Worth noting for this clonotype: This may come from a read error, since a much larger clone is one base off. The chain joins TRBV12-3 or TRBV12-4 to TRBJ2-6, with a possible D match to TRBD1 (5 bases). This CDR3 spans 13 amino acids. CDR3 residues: CATRSAGADVLTF. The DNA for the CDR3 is TGTGCCACAAGATCAGCTGGGGCCGACGTCCTGACTTTC.

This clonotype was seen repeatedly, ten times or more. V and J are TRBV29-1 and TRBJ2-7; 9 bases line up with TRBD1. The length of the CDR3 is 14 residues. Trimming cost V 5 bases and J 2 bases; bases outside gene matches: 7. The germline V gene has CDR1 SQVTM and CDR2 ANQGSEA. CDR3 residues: CSVRGGQGAYEQYF. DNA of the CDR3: TGCAGCGTTCGCGGGGGACAGGGTGCCTACGAGCAGTACTTC.

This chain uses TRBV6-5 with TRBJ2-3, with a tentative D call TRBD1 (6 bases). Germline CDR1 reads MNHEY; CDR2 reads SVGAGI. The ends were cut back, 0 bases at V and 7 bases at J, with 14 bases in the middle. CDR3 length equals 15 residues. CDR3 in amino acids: CASSYSIQGWNTQYF. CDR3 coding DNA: TGTGCCAGCAGTTACTCGATACAGGGATGGAATACGCAGTATTTT.

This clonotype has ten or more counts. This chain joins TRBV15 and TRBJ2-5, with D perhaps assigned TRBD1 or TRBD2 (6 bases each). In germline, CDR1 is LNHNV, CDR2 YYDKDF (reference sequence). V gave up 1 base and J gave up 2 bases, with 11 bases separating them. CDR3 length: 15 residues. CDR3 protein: CATSRATGRQETQYF. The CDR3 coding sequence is TGTGCCACCAGCAGAGCAACAGGGAGGCAAGAGACCCAGTACTTC.

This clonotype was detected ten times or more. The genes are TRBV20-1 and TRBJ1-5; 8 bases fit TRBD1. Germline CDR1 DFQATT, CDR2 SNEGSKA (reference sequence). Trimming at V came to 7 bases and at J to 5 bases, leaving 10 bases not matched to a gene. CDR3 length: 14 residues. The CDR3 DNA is TGCAGTGTCGTGTCGGACAGGGAGTATCAGCCCCAGCATTTT. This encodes CSVVSDREYQPQHF.

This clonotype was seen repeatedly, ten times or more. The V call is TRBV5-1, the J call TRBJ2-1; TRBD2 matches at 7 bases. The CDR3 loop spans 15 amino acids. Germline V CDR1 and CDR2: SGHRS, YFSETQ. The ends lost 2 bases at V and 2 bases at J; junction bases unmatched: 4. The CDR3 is CASSFEGLPYNEQFF. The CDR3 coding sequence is TGCGCCAGCAGCTTCGAGGGACTACCCTACAATGAGCAGTTCTTC.

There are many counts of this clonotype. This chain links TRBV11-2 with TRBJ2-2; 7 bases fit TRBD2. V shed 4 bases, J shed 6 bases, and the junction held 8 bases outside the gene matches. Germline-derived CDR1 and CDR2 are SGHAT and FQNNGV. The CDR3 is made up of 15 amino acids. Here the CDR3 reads CASSYQVAGAGELFF. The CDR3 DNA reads TGTGCCAGCAGCTATCAGGTCGCGGGGGCCGGGGAGCTGTTTTTT. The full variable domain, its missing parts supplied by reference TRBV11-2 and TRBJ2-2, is EAGVAQSPRYKIIEKRQSVAFWCNPISGHATLYWYQQILGQGPKLLIQFQNNGVVDDSQLPKDRFSAERLKGVDSTLKIQPAKLEDSAVYLCASSYQVAGAGELFFGEGSRLTVL.

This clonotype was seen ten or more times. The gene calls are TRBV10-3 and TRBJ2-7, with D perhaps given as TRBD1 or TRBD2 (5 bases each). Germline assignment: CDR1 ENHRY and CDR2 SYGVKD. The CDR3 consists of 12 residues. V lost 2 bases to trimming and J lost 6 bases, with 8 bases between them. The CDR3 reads CAISEGAGEQYF. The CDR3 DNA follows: TGTGCCATCAGTGAGGGGGCGGGCGAGCAGTACTTC.

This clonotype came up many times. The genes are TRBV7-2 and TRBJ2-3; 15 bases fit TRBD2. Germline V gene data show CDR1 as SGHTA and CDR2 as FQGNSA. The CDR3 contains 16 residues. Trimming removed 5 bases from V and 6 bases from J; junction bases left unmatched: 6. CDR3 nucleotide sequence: TGTGCCAGCAGCCGGACTAGCGGGGGGGCAGGCGATACGCAGTATTTT. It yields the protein CASSRTSGGAGDTQYF.

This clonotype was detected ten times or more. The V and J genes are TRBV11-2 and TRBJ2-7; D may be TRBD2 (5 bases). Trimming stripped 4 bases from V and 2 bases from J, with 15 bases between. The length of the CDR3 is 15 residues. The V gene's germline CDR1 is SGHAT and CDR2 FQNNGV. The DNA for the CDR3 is TGTGCCAGCAGCTCCCCTCGGGGAGCAGCCTACGAGCAGTACTTC. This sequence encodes CASSSPRGAAYEQYF.

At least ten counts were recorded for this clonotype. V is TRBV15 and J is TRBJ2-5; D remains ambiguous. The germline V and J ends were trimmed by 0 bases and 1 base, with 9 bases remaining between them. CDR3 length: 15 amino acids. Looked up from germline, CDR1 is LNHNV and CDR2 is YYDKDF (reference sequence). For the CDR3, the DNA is TGTGCCACCAGCAGAGATCGGGCAATCCAAGAGACCCAGTACTTC. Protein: CATSRDRAIQETQYF.

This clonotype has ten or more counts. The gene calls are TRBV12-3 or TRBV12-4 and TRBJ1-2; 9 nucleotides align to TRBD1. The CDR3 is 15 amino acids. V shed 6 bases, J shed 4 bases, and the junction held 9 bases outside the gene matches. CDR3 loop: CASRSGQGSTYGYTF. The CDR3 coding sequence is TGTGCCAGCAGATCGGGACAGGGATCGACCTATGGCTACACCTTC.

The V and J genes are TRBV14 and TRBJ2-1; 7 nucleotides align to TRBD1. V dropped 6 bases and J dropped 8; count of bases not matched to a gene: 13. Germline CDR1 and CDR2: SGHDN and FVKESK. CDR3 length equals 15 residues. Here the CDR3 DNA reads TGTGCCAGCAGGCCTTGGGACAGCCTGGAGGATGAGCAGTTCTTC. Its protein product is CASRPWDSLEDEQFF.

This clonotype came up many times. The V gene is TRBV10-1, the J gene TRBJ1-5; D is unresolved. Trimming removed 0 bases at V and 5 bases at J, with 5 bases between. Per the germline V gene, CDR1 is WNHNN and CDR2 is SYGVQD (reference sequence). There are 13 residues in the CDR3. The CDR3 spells CASSESGDQPQHF. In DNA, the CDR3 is TGCGCCAGCAGTGAGTCAGGAGATCAGCCCCAGCATTTT.

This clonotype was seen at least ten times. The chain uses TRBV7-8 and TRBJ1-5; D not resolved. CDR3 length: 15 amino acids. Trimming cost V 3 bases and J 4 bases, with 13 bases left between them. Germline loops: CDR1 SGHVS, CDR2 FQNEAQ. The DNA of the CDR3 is TGTGCCAGCAGCTTTAAAGGAGCGGGGAATCAGCCCCAGCATTTT. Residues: CASSFKGAGNQPQHF.